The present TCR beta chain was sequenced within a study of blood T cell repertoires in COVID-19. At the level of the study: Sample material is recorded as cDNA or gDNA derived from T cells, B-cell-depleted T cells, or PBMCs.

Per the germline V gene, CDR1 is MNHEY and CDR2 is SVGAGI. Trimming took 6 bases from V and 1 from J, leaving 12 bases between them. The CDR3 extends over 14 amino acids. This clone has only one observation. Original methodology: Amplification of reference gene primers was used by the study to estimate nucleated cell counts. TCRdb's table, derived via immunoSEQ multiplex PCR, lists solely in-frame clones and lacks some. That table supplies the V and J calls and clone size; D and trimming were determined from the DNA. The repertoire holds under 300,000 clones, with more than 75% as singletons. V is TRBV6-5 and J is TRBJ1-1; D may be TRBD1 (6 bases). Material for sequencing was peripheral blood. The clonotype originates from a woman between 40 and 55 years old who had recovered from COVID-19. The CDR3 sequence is CASRAGQWNTEAFF. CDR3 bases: TGTGCCAGCAGGGCAGGACAGTGGAACACTGAAGCTTTCTTT.